What follows are 27 T cell receptor beta chains derived from one specimen sequenced in a study of OX40 agonist ivuxolimab in advanced cancers. The protocol was immunoSEQ multiplex PCR, while the TCRdb copy is restricted to in-frame clones and leaves out a portion. The profile shows tens of thousands of clones, roughly 94% of them singletons. Sequenced here: CD4+ or CD8+ T cells sorted from blood, sampled in a trial of the OX40 agonist ivuxolimab. Source of these receptors: an adult with an advanced solid tumor such as melanoma, head and neck, liver or kidney cancer.

The J gene is TRBJ1-1, the V gene TRBV5-4; D remains ambiguous. V lost 0 bases and J 5 bases, leaving 8 bases between the germline ends. In germline, CDR1 is SGHNT, CDR2 YYREEE (reference sequence). The CDR3 is 13 amino acids. The CDR3 protein is CASSLATETEAFF. The CDR3 DNA reads TGTGCCAGCAGCTTGGCTACGGAAACTGAAGCTTTCTTT.

V gene TRBV9 combines with J gene TRBJ2-1; D tentatively reads TRBD1 or TRBD2 (5 bases each). Trimming took off 0 bases at V and 7 bases at J, with 11 bases between the two ends. The CDR3 loop spans 14 amino acids. CDR1 is SGDLS and CDR2 is YYNGEE in the germline V gene. The CDR3 loop reads CASSVGDPLNEQFF. The CDR3 nucleotides read TGTGCCAGCAGCGTAGGGGACCCTTTGAATGAGCAGTTCTTC.

This chain joins TRBV28 and TRBJ2-6; 7 positions match TRBD1. The CDR3 runs to 22 residues. V was clipped by 8 bases and J by 0 bases; unmatched bases: 25. The germline gives CDR1 MDHEN, CDR2 SYDVKM. The CDR3 DNA is TGTGCCAGCCGACAGGAGACAGGGACCATTACGACCCATTACTCTGGGGCCAACGTCCTGACTTTC. This sequence encodes CASRQETGTITTHYSGANVLTF.

The genes are TRBV5-8 and TRBJ2-4; 10 nucleotides agree with TRBD2. After removal of 4 bases from V and 6 bases from J, the junction contained 7 bases not matched to a gene. Germline-derived CDR1 and CDR2 are SGHTS and YDEGEE. CDR3 length: 15 residues. The CDR3 nucleotides read TGTGCCAGCAGCACCCTAGCGGGAGCGGGAAACATTCAGTACTTC. It specifies CASSTLAGAGNIQYF.

This rearrangement joins TRBV7-6 to TRBJ2-1; 13 bases are a match to TRBD2. The CDR3 length is 17 residues. J was trimmed by 4 bases and V by 5 bases; bases with no gene match: 8. The germline gives CDR1 SGHVS, CDR2 FNYEAQ. CDR3 in amino acids: CASSTDGTSGAYNEQFF. The CDR3, as DNA: TGTGCCAGCAGCACGGACGGGACTAGCGGGGCGTACAATGAGCAGTTCTTC.

Remarks on this clone: Given a far larger clone just one base away, this is likely a sequencing read error. V gene TRBV5-4 combines with J gene TRBJ2-3; TRBD2 aligns across 9 bases. The CDR3 sequence is 14 residues long. CDR1 and CDR2 from the germline V gene are SGHNT and YYREEE (reference sequence). Germline trimming cut 4 bases from V and 5 bases from J; bases unmatched to any gene: 5. The CDR3 DNA sequence: TGTGCCAGCAGCCCTGTGACTAGCGGAGATACGCAGTATTTT. Amino acids: CASSPVTSGDTQYF.

The chain combines TRBV13 with TRBJ2-3; 9 bases align to TRBD2. Germline V gives CDR1 PRHDT, CDR2 FYEKMQ (reference sequence). This CDR3 has 14 amino acids. V trimming: 5 bases; J trimming: 4 bases; junction bases outside the gene matches: 4. The CDR3 DNA sequence: TGTGCCAGCAGCGAGGGACTAGCTGCAGATACGCAGTATTTT. It is translated as CASSEGLAADTQYF.

The CDR3 reads CASSFKDRVSYEQYF. CDR3 in DNA: TGTGCCAGCAGCTTTAAGGACAGGGTCTCCTACGAGCAGTACTTC. This chain links TRBV7-2 with TRBJ2-7; TRBD1 matches 8 bases. J gave up 0 bases and V 3 bases, and 4 bases lay outside the gene matches. Per germline, CDR1 SGHTA and CDR2 FQGNSA. The CDR3 is made up of 15 amino acids. Complete variable domain (other parts from reference TRBV7-2 and TRBJ2-7): GAGVSQSPSNKVTEKGKDVELRCDPISGHTALYWYRQSLGQGLEFLIYFQGNSAPDKSGLPSDRFSAERTGGSVSTLTIQRTQQEDSAVYLCASSFKDRVSYEQYFGPGTRLTVT.

This chain links TRBV5-6 with TRBJ1-1; D unclear. The germline V gene encodes CDR1 SGHDT and CDR2 YYEEEE. Trimming cost V 3 bases and J 0 bases, with 6 bases left between them. There are 13 residues in the CDR3. The CDR3 here is CASSSTLNTEAFF. Written as DNA, the CDR3 is TGTGCCAGCAGCTCGACCTTGAACACTGAAGCTTTCTTT. The entire variable domain, with the rest obtained from reference TRBV5-6 and TRBJ1-1, is as follows: DAGVTQSPTHLIKTRGQQVTLRCSPKSGHDTVSWYQQALGQGPQFIFQYYEEEERQRGNFPDRFSGHQFPNYSSELNVNALLLGDSALYLCASSSTLNTEAFFGQGTRLTVV.

The V call is TRBV13, the J call TRBJ2-5, with D uncertain. The germline V gene has CDR1 PRHDT and CDR2 FYEKMQ (reference sequence). This CDR3 has 13 amino acids. Deletions cut 3 bases from V and 3 bases from J, with 8 bases between. Written as DNA, the CDR3 is TGTGCCAGCAGCTTTGGGGTAGAAGAGACCCAGTACTTC. Amino acids: CASSFGVEETQYF.

J is TRBJ2-7 and V is TRBV9; 8 bases fit TRBD1. After removal of 3 bases from V and 3 bases from J, the junction contained 5 bases not matched to a gene. The CDR3 is 14 amino acids. The germline CDR1 and CDR2 sequences are SGDLS and YYNGEE. CDR3 residues: CASSARQGHYEQYF. As DNA, the CDR3 is TGTGCCAGCAGCGCTAGACAGGGGCACTACGAGCAGTACTTC.

The chain joins TRBV7-9 to TRBJ2-1, with 9 bases identical to TRBD2. V gave up 5 bases and J gave up 10 bases; unmatched junction bases: 18. The CDR3 totals 17 residues. The germline V gene encodes CDR1 SEHNR and CDR2 FQNEAQ (reference sequence). The CDR3 spells CASSKSVAGASMGEQFF. The CDR3 DNA reads TGTGCCAGCAGCAAAAGTGTAGCGGGAGCCTCAATGGGGGAGCAGTTCTTC.

J is TRBJ1-4 and V is TRBV15, with TRBD1 identical over 7 bases. This CDR3 has 15 residues. The germline CDR1 and CDR2 sequences are LNHNV and YYDKDF (reference sequence). V gave up 7 bases and J gave up 5 bases; unmatched junction bases: 10. CDR3 in amino acids: CATTASETGNEKLFF. CDR3 bases: TGTGCCACCACCGCCAGCGAGACAGGGAATGAAAAACTGTTTTTT.

This chain uses TRBV27 with TRBJ1-2; D not resolved. This CDR3 has 13 amino acids. The V end lost 5 bases, the J end lost 1 base, and 8 bases lay between the germline ends. Per germline, CDR1 MNHEY and CDR2 SMNVEV (reference sequence). CDR3 region: CASSHKSNYGYTF. CDR3 coding DNA: TGTGCCAGCAGTCACAAGAGTAACTATGGCTACACCTTC.

The rearrangement links TRBV6-5 to TRBJ1-2, with 7 nucleotides matching TRBD1. CDR3 length: 14 amino acids. Losses at the gene ends were 4 bases for V and 2 bases for J; bases not matched to a gene: 4. Germline V lookup: CDR1 MNHEY, CDR2 SVGAGI. The DNA of the CDR3 is TGTGCCAGCAGTTCTGGACAGGAGAACTATGGCTACACCTTC. Translation: CASSSGQENYGYTF.

V is TRBV6-1 and J is TRBJ2-7; D is possibly TRBD1 (5 bases). From germline, CDR1 is MNHNS and CDR2 SASEGT. The CDR3 totals 14 residues. V was clipped by 1 base and J by 0 bases, with 7 bases between them. This chain's CDR3 is CASSEGGRSYEQYF. CDR3 in DNA: TGTGCCAGCAGTGAAGGGGGCCGCTCCTACGAGCAGTACTTC.

The J gene is TRBJ2-1, the V gene TRBV4-2; TRBD2 might be the D (5 bases). V dropped 0 bases and J dropped 10 bases, with 16 bases sitting between them. The CDR3 covers 15 residues. Germline-derived CDR1 and CDR2 are LGHNA and YNFKEQ. Here the CDR3 DNA reads TGTGCCAGCAGCCAAGAAGGCGGGCTAGCCCCAGAGCAGTTCTTC. It encodes CASSQEGGLAPEQFF.

The rearrangement joins TRBV7-6 to TRBJ2-5, with D perhaps matching TRBD1 (6 bases). The CDR3 loop spans 13 amino acids. V dropped 5 bases and J dropped 5 bases, with 12 bases sitting between them. CDR1 is SGHVS and CDR2 is FNYEAQ in the germline V gene. The chain's CDR3 is CASSPQGLETQYF. Here the CDR3 DNA reads TGTGCCAGCAGCCCACAGGGATTGGAGACCCAGTACTTC. The variable domain in full, with the rest retrieved from reference TRBV7-6 and TRBJ2-5, is GAGVSQSPRYKVTKRGQDVALRCDPISGHVSLYWYRQALGQGPEFLTYFNYEAQQDKSGLPNDRFSAERPEGSISTLTIQRTEQRDSAMYRCASSPQGLETQYFGPGTRLLVL.

The CDR3 coding sequence is TGCGCCAGCAGCTGGGGGACAGGGGGCCGGGCTGAGCAGTTCTTC. This translates into CASSWGTGGRAEQFF. This chain connects TRBV4-3 to TRBJ2-1; TRBD1 matches at 12 bases. Germline assignment: CDR1 LGHNA and CDR2 YSLEER. The CDR3 extends over 15 amino acids. V gave up 5 bases and J gave up 9 bases; unmatched junction bases: 8.

This clone came up once. The chain is built from TRBV4-1 and TRBJ2-7, with 14 bases fitting TRBD2. This CDR3 has 16 amino acids. Looked up from germline, CDR1 is MGHRA and CDR2 is YSYEKL. Trimming at V came to 2 bases and at J to 4 bases, leaving 4 bases not matched to a gene. CDR3 in amino acids: CASSQRLAGGRYEQYF. The CDR3 region has the DNA TGCGCCAGCAGCCAAAGACTAGCGGGAGGGCGGTACGAGCAGTACTTC.

The chain has TRBV9 and TRBJ2-1; weak D call: TRBD2 (5 bases). CDR1 is SGDLS, CDR2 YYNGEE, per germline. Trimming cost V 0 bases and J 10 bases, with 8 bases left between them. The length of the CDR3 is 12 residues. CDR3 loop: CASSVVGAEQFF. The DNA of the CDR3 is TGTGCCAGCAGCGTAGTGGGAGCGGAGCAGTTCTTC. The full variable domain, completed using reference TRBV9 and TRBJ2-1, is DSGVTQTPKHLITATGQRVTLRCSPRSGDLSVYWYQQSLDQGLQFLIQYYNGEERAKGNILERFSAQQFPDLHSELNLSSLELGDSALYFCASSVVGAEQFFGPGTRLTVL.

V gene TRBV7-9 combines with J gene TRBJ1-5; D uncertain. The V end was cut by 5 bases, the J end by 8 bases, with 10 bases between. The germline V gene has CDR1 SEHNR and CDR2 FQNEAQ (reference sequence). This CDR3 has 12 amino acids. CDR3 bases: TGTGCCAGCAGCGTAGGATTGGAGCCCCAGCATTTT. As protein: CASSVGLEPQHF.

This CDR3 is CASSIGAGTGNTIYF. CDR3 DNA sequence: TGTGCCAGTAGTATAGGAGCCGGGACAGGAAACACCATATATTTT. The chain combines TRBV19 with TRBJ1-3; possibly TRBD1 for D (6 bases). CDR3 size: 15 residues. V was clipped by 1 base and J by 4 bases, with 11 bases between them. Germline V gene lookup returns CDR1 LNHDA and CDR2 SQIVND (reference sequence).

The gene calls are TRBV30 and TRBJ1-2; 7 bases are a match to TRBD1. This CDR3 is built from 13 residues. CDR1 is GTSNPN and CDR2 is SVGIG in the germline V gene (reference sequence). The ends lost 1 base at V and 2 bases at J; junction bases unmatched: 1. This CDR3 is CAWSETGNYGYTF. The DNA of the CDR3 is TGTGCCTGGAGTGAGACAGGGAACTATGGCTACACCTTC.

The V gene is TRBV30, the J gene TRBJ1-1, with D unclear. Trimming took 3 bases from V and 1 from J, leaving 9 bases between them. The CDR3 runs 13 residues. Germline V gene sequence: CDR1 GTSNPN, CDR2 SVGIG (reference sequence). The CDR3 spells CAWRIIGNTEAFF. The DNA of the CDR3 is TGTGCCTGGAGGATTATAGGGAACACTGAAGCTTTCTTT.

The J gene is TRBJ1-2, the V gene TRBV27, with 7 bases matching TRBD1. The germline CDR1 and CDR2 sequences are MNHEY and SMNVEV (reference sequence). This CDR3 contains 12 residues. V lost 10 bases and J lost 8; bases outside the gene matches: 10. The CDR3 protein is CATRQGGRGYTF. CDR3 sequence (DNA): TGTGCCACCCGACAGGGAGGGCGGGGCTACACCTTC.

The chain recombines TRBV7-2 with TRBJ2-1, with 7 bases fitting TRBD1. The V gene's germline CDR1 is SGHTA and CDR2 FQGNSA. The CDR3 loop spans 13 amino acids. The V gene end was trimmed by 4 bases and the J gene end by 5 bases; junction bases not matched to a gene: 2. CDR3: CASSYTGDNEQFF. CDR3 DNA sequence: TGTGCCAGCAGCTATACAGGGGACAATGAGCAGTTCTTC.